Listed below are T cell receptor beta chains from one sample, sequenced in a study of Ad26.COV2.S vaccination and SARS-CoV-2 variants. Clones were sequenced by immunoSEQ multiplex PCR, and TCRdb holds only the in-frame ones, with some missing. Of fewer than 300,000 clones in the sample, approximately 87% are singletons; the top ten hold under 4%. The sample was peripheral blood, taken in a trial of Ad26.COV2.S vaccine versus placebo. These TCRs come from a person between 18 and 65 years old who received the Ad26.COV2.S COVID-19 vaccine or a placebo. Each CDR3 is given without its conserved first and last residue. Each record gives: J gene, V gene, D gene, CDR3 protein. The D gene is left open where the match is weak.

J: TRBJ2-7
V: TRBV19
D: -
CDR3: ASSNPQGYEQY

J: TRBJ2-7
V: TRBV7-2
D: -
CDR3: ASSYGRRGEQY

J: TRBJ1-2
V: TRBV29-1
D: -
CDR3: SVEGGYGYT

J: TRBJ1-1
V: TRBV7-3
D: -
CDR3: ASSLEGVNTEAF

J: TRBJ2-6
V: TRBV5-4
D: -
CDR3: ASSSGRFSGANVLT

J: TRBJ2-2
V: TRBV19
D: -
CDR3: ASSIGGGSYGELF

J: TRBJ2-7
V: TRBV15
D: TRBD2
CDR3: ATSRPGLAYEQY

J: TRBJ2-7
V: TRBV5-4
D: -
CDR3: ASSLAGAPGVYEQY

J: TRBJ1-2
V: TRBV4-3
D: TRBD1
CDR3: ASSQAGRPGGGYT

J: TRBJ2-3
V: TRBV28
D: TRBD2
CDR3: ASSGSGRGTDTQY

J: TRBJ2-5
V: TRBV6-2/TRBV6-3
D: TRBD2
CDR3: ASSTWTSLKQETQY

J: TRBJ1-5
V: TRBV30
D: -
CDR3: AWARESNQPQH

J: TRBJ2-5
V: TRBV9
D: TRBD2
CDR3: ASSVGASGGEETQY

J: TRBJ2-3
V: TRBV18
D: TRBD2
CDR3: ASSPSGAGRTDTQY

J: TRBJ2-2
V: TRBV11-2
D: -
CDR3: ASSNDRLNTGELF

J: TRBJ1-4
V: TRBV29-1
D: -
CDR3: SVGVENEKLF

J: TRBJ1-2
V: TRBV7-9
D: -
CDR3: ASSLLGGGYGYT

J: TRBJ1-2
V: TRBV9
D: -
CDR3: ASSVAVGPNYGYT

J: TRBJ1-4
V: TRBV30
D: TRBD1
CDR3: ALDRGGEKLF

J: TRBJ1-5
V: TRBV30
D: TRBD1
CDR3: AWSPRDRLNQPQH

J: TRBJ2-7
V: TRBV5-4
D: TRBD1
CDR3: ASSLRTGPYEQY

J: TRBJ2-2
V: TRBV5-1
D: -
CDR3: ASSLGGTRNTGELF

J: TRBJ2-7
V: TRBV6-2/TRBV6-3
D: -
CDR3: ASSFVPGMGAYEQY

J: TRBJ1-6
V: TRBV19
D: -
CDR3: ASSIDRSRSSYNSPLH

J: TRBJ1-1
V: TRBV27
D: -
CDR3: ASSSENTEAF

J: TRBJ1-5
V: TRBV7-8
D: TRBD1
CDR3: ASSLGPGQGISNQPQH

J: TRBJ2-1
V: TRBV7-8
D: TRBD2
CDR3: ASTQGIAGFYNEQF

J: TRBJ1-2
V: TRBV27
D: -
CDR3: ASSPENVRGGYT

J: TRBJ1-2
V: TRBV6-6
D: TRBD1
CDR3: ASSYSGTENGYT

J: TRBJ2-1
V: TRBV27
D: TRBD2
CDR3: ASSTGTSGRAAYNEQF

J: TRBJ2-5
V: TRBV7-6
D: TRBD2
CDR3: ASSLAPAGGPSMGQY

J: TRBJ2-7
V: TRBV11-2
D: -
CDR3: ASSFRDRLYEQY

J: TRBJ1-1
V: TRBV30
D: -
CDR3: AWRGKGNTEAF

J: TRBJ2-7
V: TRBV12-5
D: -
CDR3: ASGSHQQGSGEQY

J: TRBJ1-1
V: TRBV6-5
D: -
CDR3: ASSYERSASPEAF

J: TRBJ1-3
V: TRBV28
D: -
CDR3: ASSFASYSGNTIY

J: TRBJ2-1
V: TRBV7-9
D: TRBD2
CDR3: ASSLGRGLAGENEQF

J: TRBJ1-6
V: TRBV7-2
D: TRBD1
CDR3: ASSPRGGGSSPLH

J: TRBJ1-6
V: TRBV5-1
D: -
CDR3: ASSLVGGRYNSPLH

J: TRBJ2-1
V: TRBV18
D: -
CDR3: ASSPDRHNEQF

J: TRBJ2-1
V: TRBV9
D: TRBD1
CDR3: ASSVQGEFNEQF

J: TRBJ2-7
V: TRBV2
D: -
CDR3: ASSQQRSHYEQY

J: TRBJ2-2
V: TRBV11-2
D: TRBD1
CDR3: ASSPQTGANTGELF

J: TRBJ1-1
V: TRBV18
D: TRBD1
CDR3: ASSRTGRDTEAF

J: TRBJ1-1
V: TRBV29-1
D: -
CDR3: SVMIMNTEAF

J: TRBJ1-4
V: TRBV30
D: TRBD1
CDR3: AWPGGF

J: TRBJ2-2
V: TRBV2
D: TRBD1
CDR3: ASSGQGATNTGELF

J: TRBJ2-1
V: TRBV9
D: TRBD2
CDR3: ASSVAPIIAGQNNEQF

J: TRBJ1-1
V: TRBV7-9
D: TRBD1
CDR3: ASSSWTGNTEAF

J: TRBJ2-5
V: TRBV2
D: -
CDR3: ASSDPKETQY

J: TRBJ2-2
V: TRBV19
D: TRBD1
CDR3: ASSRVVSGGTGELF